The T cell receptor beta chain under discussion was sequenced for a study of CXCR3-negative and CXCR3-positive naive CD8 T cells. With regard to this clonotype: Antigen unknown.

Germline V gene lookup returns CDR1 MGHRA and CDR2 YSYEKL. The CDR3 contains 14 residues. The study's findings and limits: In CXCR3-positive naive cells, the TRB CDR3s were more hydrophobic than in CXCR3-negative naive cells.

cDNA libraries for TRB were generated by 5' RACE incorporating UMI labels. TCRdb re-called the 5' RACE reads and catalogs CDR3 proteins one per entry, DNA excluded. This table lists some 100,000 distinct CDR3 sequences. This chain links TRBV4-1 with TRBJ2-7; the TCRdb D gene call, TRBD1, has no DNA to confirm it. The receptor was derived from a human donor in good health. Some clones in this sample may be carry-over from other donors' samples. Sample: naive CXCR3+ CD8+ T cells from blood. Sample subset: CD45RO-CCR7+CD27+CD95- naive CD8+ T cells expressing CXCR3 (TNR3+). The CDR3 region is CASSQTPAGYEQYF.